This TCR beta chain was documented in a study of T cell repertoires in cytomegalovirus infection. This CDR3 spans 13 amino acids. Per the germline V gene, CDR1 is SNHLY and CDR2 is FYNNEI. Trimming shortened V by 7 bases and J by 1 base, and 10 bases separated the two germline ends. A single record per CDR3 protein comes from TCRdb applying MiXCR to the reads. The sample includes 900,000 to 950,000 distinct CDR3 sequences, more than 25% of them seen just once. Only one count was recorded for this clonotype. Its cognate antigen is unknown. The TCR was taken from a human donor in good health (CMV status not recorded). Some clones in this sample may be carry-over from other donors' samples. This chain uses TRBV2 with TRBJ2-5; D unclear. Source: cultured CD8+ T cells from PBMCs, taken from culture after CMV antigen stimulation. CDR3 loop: CASKEGSQETQYF. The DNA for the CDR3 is TGTGCCAGCAAAGAAGGATCCCAAGAGACCCAGTACTTC.